Listed below are T cell receptor beta chains from one sample, sequenced in a study of T cell repertoires in cytomegalovirus infection. MiXCR, applied by TCRdb to the reads, yields one record per CDR3 protein. This table holds under 150,000 distinct CDR3 sequences, roughly a quarter found once. The antigens these receptors bind are not known. Sequences were obtained from PBMCs, sequenced either directly or after in vitro stimulation (not recorded which). These receptors were collected from a human donor in good health (CMV status not recorded). Some clones in this sample may be carry-over from other donors' samples. The CDR3 runs from the conserved cysteine through the conserved F or W. The D gene is left open where the match is weak. Clone size, where shown, is once, few, many, or a class for clones that have expanded.

TRBD2 TRBJ2-5 TRBV6-5 NA 17 TGTGCCAGCAGTTACAAGAGCGGGAGGGCCCTACGAGAGACCCAGTACTTC CASSYKSGRALRETQYF
NA TRBJ1-5 TRBV9 few 15 TGTGCCAGCAGCTTTTCGGGGAACAGCAATCAGCCCCAGCATTTT CASSFSGNSNQPQHF
NA TRBJ2-6 TRBV24-1 NA 17 TGTGCCACCAGTGATCCGAGGACCGTCTCTGGGGCCAACGTCCTGACTTTC CATSDPRTVSGANVLTF
TRBD2 TRBJ2-3 TRBV9 few 17 TGTGCCAGCAGCGTAGAGACAGCGGGAGTGGGCACAGATACGCAGTATTTT CASSVETAGVGTDTQYF
NA TRBJ2-3 TRBV12-3/TRBV12-4 few 14 TGTGCCAGCAGTTTAGCACAGCACACAGATACGCAGTATTTT CASSLAQHTDTQYF
NA TRBJ2-5 TRBV7-2 many 16 TGTGCCAGCAGCCAGGGGTGGGGGGCGCAGCAAGAGACCCAGTACTTC CASSQGWGAQQETQYF
NA TRBJ2-7 TRBV29-1 NA 13 TGCAGCGCCGAGCGGGACACACCCTACGAGCAGTACTTC CSAERDTPYEQYF
NA TRBJ2-1 TRBV11-2 NA 16 TGTGCCAGCAGCTTAGGATTGAGAAGGTCCTACAATGAGCAGTTCTTC CASSLGLRRSYNEQFF
TRBD2 TRBJ2-1 TRBV7-2 NA 16 TGTGCCAGCAGGTCAACCGGGACTAGCGGGAGTCGTGAGCAGTTCTTC CASRSTGTSGSREQFF
NA TRBJ2-5 TRBV12-3/TRBV12-4 NA 14 TGTGCCAGCAGTTCCGGGGGACCACAAGAGACCCAGTACTTC CASSSGGPQETQYF
TRBD1 TRBJ1-1 TRBV7-2 many 14 TGTGCCAGCAGCTATCTGGCAGGGGGGACTGAAGCTTTCTTT CASSYLAGGTEAFF
NA TRBJ2-2 TRBV19 NA 16 TGTGCCAGTAGTACCTCGACTAGGGCGAACACCGGGGAGCTGTTTTTT CASSTSTRANTGELFF
TRBD1 TRBJ2-1 TRBV18 once 16 TGTGCCAGCTCACCCTTCGGGACAGCCTCCTACAATGAGCAGTTCTTC CASSPFGTASYNEQFF
TRBD1 TRBJ1-1 TRBV6-2/TRBV6-3 NA 14 TGTGCCAGCAGGCCTACAGGGGGTCACACTGAAGCTTTCTTT CASRPTGGHTEAFF
NA TRBJ2-7 TRBV7-2 many 15 TGTGCCAGCAGCTTAAACCCCGGGACAAAGGACGAGCAGTACTTC CASSLNPGTKDEQYF
TRBD2 TRBJ2-7 TRBV7-2 many 14 TGTGCCAGCAGCTTTGAAGCGGGAGGCTACGAGCAGTACTTC CASSFEAGGYEQYF
NA TRBJ2-1 TRBV3-1 NA 17 TGTGCCAGCAGCCAACATATAAGCGGGAAAGGGGGCAATGAGCAGTTCTTC CASSQHISGKGGNEQFF
NA TRBJ1-1 TRBV11-3 NA 14 TGTGCCTCCCGGGGGTGGGGGGGGGTCACTGAAGCTTTCTTT CASRGWGGVTEAFF
TRBD1 TRBJ1-3 TRBV19 few 16 TGTGCCAGTAGTATTACGACAGGGTCGCCTGGAAACACCATATATTTT CASSITTGSPGNTIYF
NA TRBJ2-2 TRBV6-2/TRBV6-3 NA 18 TGTGCCAGCACCCGCCCCACAGGGATTGGGGGTCACACCGGGGAGCTGTTTTTT CASTRPTGIGGHTGELFF
NA TRBJ2-3 TRBV5-6 NA 14 TGTGCCAGCAGCTTGGTTGGCACGGCAGATACGCAGTATTTT CASSLVGTADTQYF
TRBD1 TRBJ1-1 TRBV20-1 NA 13 TGCAGTGCCAGGACAGGCGCCCTTACTGAAGCTTTCTTT CSARTGALTEAFF
NA TRBJ2-3 TRBV13 NA 17 TGTGCCAGCAGCCCCCCGCCGGGCAGGGGAGCAACAGATACGCAGTATTTT CASSPPPGRGATDTQYF
NA TRBJ2-1 TRBV7-2 many 14 TGTGCCAGCAGCTTAAGACAGCTCTACAATGAGCAGTTCTTC CASSLRQLYNEQFF
TRBD2 TRBJ2-5 TRBV27 few 16 TGTGCCAGCAGTTTATGGGGGACTAGCGGGAGAGAGACCCAGTACTTC CASSLWGTSGRETQYF
TRBD2 TRBJ2-5 TRBV7-3 NA 14 TGTGCCAGCAGCCCGGGGGGGGACGGGGCGAACCAGTACTTC CASSPGGDGANQYF
TRBD2 TRBJ2-1 TRBV25-1 few 16 TGTGCCAGCAGTGCGCCGGGACTAGCGGGAGTCAGTCAGCAGTTCTTC CASSAPGLAGVSQQFF
TRBD1 TRBJ1-5 TRBV5-5 few 16 TGTGCCAGCAGCTGGGAGCGGGACAGGGTTAATCAGCCCCAGCATTTT CASSWERDRVNQPQHF
NA TRBJ1-6 TRBV7-8 few 15 TGTGCCAGCAGCAACCACAGAGGGTCCGGATCACCCCTCCACTTT CASSNHRGSGSPLHF
TRBD2 TRBJ2-4 TRBV6-2/TRBV6-3 few 17 TGTGCCAGCAGTTACGTACGTCCGGGAGGTAACAAAAACATTCAGTACTTC CASSYVRPGGNKNIQYF
TRBD1 TRBJ2-5 TRBV4-1 once 15 TGCACCAGCAGCCAAACAGGGACAGGGGAAGAGACCCAGTACTTC CTSSQTGTGEETQYF
TRBD1 TRBJ1-3 TRBV7-6 NA 15 TGTGCCAGCAGCCCGGGACAGCTCTCTGGAAACACCATATATTTT CASSPGQLSGNTIYF
TRBD2 TRBJ2-1 TRBV9 many 13 TGTGCCAGCAGCGGACTAGCGGGAGGGCCATTGTTCTTC CASSGLAGGPLFF
NA TRBJ1-1 TRBV29-1 few 14 TGCAGCGTTGTAGTATCGGTCCCGAACACTGAAGCTTTCTTT CSVVVSVPNTEAFF
NA TRBJ1-1 TRBV6-5 many 15 TGTGCCAGCAGTTACCGGGCCAGCAAGAACACTGAAGCTTTCTTT CASSYRASKNTEAFF
NA TRBJ1-6 TRBV7-8 many 14 TGTGCCAGCAGCTCGAGGGGGTCCAATTCACCCCTCCACTTT CASSSRGSNSPLHF
NA TRBJ1-2 TRBV2 medium-sized 15 TGTGCCAGCAGTGAAAGGGACTTTGGGAGAGAGGGCTACACCTTC CASSERDFGREGYTF
TRBD1 TRBJ1-2 TRBV2 NA 14 TGTGCCAGCGTTGAGACAGGGGGAGGGTATGGCTACACCTTC CASVETGGGYGYTF
TRBD2 TRBJ2-1 TRBV7-2 many 12 TGTGCCAGCAGCTTAATCGCGGGGGGGAAGTTCTTC CASSLIAGGKFF
TRBD1 TRBJ1-5 TRBV4-1 NA 16 TGCGCCAGCAGGTCGAACGGTGACAGGGTAAATCAGCCCCAGCATTTT CASRSNGDRVNQPQHF
NA TRBJ1-2 TRBV10-2 NA 14 TGCGCCAGCAGTGAGGAGGGGTCCTTCTATGGCTACACCTTC CASSEEGSFYGYTF
TRBD2 TRBJ2-2 TRBV6-5 NA 20 TGTGCCAGCAGCCGCCGGGACAGCAATCTACTAGCGGGATCTACCGGGGAGCTGTTTTTT CASSRRDSNLLAGSTGELFF
NA TRBJ2-6 TRBV7-2 many 16 TGTGCCAGCAGCTTAGGTCGGGGCTCTGGGGCCAACGTCCTGACTTTC CASSLGRGSGANVLTF
NA TRBJ1-1 TRBV29-1 few 14 TGCAGCGTTGCATTGCAGGGAGGTCGGACTGAAGCTTTCTTT CSVALQGGRTEAFF
NA TRBJ2-1 TRBV5-5 NA 16 TGTGCCAGCAGCTTGGAGGACTGGAGCTCCTACAATGAGCAGTTCTTC CASSLEDWSSYNEQFF
NA TRBJ2-1 TRBV4-3 NA 16 TGCGCCAGCAGCCAAGACTTTACTAGCTCCTACAATGAGCAGTTCTTC CASSQDFTSSYNEQFF
NA TRBJ2-7 TRBV7-2 large 13 TGTGCCAGCAGCTCGACAGGCCACTTGGAGCAGTACTTC CASSSTGHLEQYF
NA TRBJ1-6 TRBV6-2/TRBV6-3 NA 14 TGTGCCAGCAGCGACAGAGTTTATAATTCACCCCTCCACTTT CASSDRVYNSPLHF